The present TCR beta chain was sequenced within a study of blood T cell repertoires in COVID-19. Using immunoSEQ multiplex PCR, the repertoire was profiled, and TCRdb retains in-frame clones only, with some absent. There are 180,000 or so clones in the sample; approximately 85% occur only once, and more than 8% lies in the top ten. The CDR3 spans 15 residues. Germline loops: CDR1 SGHRS, CDR2 YFSETQ. V dropped 4 bases and J dropped 2 bases, with 16 bases sitting between them. The sequenced sample consisted of peripheral blood. The source of this sequence is an elderly woman with acute or convalescent COVID-19. The chain carries TRBV5-1 and TRBJ2-7; tentative D call: TRBD2 (5 bases). CDR3 sequence reads: CASSLGGLGAYEQYF. CDR3 DNA sequence: TGCGCCAGCAGCCTAGGCGGACTTGGGGCCTACGAGCAGTACTTC.